This T cell receptor beta chain was profiled in a study of molecular identifiers for immune sequencing clone quantification. Germline V gives CDR1 MNHEY, CDR2 SMNVEV (reference sequence). The CDR3 runs 15 residues. Trimming cost V 5 bases and J 4 bases, with 12 bases left between them. This clonotype was seen only a few times. MiXCR was run by TCRdb on the PCR reads, yielding one entry per CDR3 protein. The sample has 90,000 or so distinct CDR3 sequences, around 27% seen once. The sample taken for sequencing was naive CD8+ T cells from blood, with Jurkat cell RNA spiked in. As for subset: FACS-sorted CD8+CD4-CCR7+CD45RA+ naive T cells. J is TRBJ2-6 and V is TRBV27; D gene uncertain. The sequence came from a human donor in good health. Some libraries in this study had Jurkat cell RNA spiked in. The CDR3: CASSGTVYGANVLTF. For the CDR3, the DNA is TGTGCCAGCAGTGGAACGGTATACGGGGCCAACGTCCTGACTTTC.